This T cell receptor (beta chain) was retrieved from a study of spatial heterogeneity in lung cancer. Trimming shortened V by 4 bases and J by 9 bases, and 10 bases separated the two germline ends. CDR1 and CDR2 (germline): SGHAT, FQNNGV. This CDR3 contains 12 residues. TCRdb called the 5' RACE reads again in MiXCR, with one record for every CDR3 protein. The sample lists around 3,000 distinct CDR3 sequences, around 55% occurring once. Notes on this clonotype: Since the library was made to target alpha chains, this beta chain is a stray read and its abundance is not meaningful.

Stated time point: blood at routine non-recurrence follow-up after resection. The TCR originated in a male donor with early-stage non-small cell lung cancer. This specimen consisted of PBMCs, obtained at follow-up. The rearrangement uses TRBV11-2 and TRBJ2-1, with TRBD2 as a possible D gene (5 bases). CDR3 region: CASSSERSEQFF. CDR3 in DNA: TGTGCCAGCAGCTCTGAGCGGAGTGAGCAGTTCTTC. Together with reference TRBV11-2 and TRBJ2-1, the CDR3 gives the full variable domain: EAGVAQSPRYKIIEKRQSVAFWCNPISGHATLYWYQQILGQGPKLLIQFQNNGVVDDSQLPKDRFSAERLKGVDSTLKIQPAKLEDSAVYLCASSSERSEQFFGPGTRLTVL.